The clone carrying this T cell receptor beta chain was counted a few times. Its antigen is not known. This specimen comes from a study of T cells in Graves' hyperthyroidism and ophthalmopathy. The study, taken as a whole, reports: The model anticipated ophthalmopathy a median about 7.1 months pre-onset.

What was amplified from RNA transcripts were TCR beta CDR3 regions. With the HTBI primer set, the TCR CDR3 went through a first round of RT-PCR. TCRdb re-analysed the multiplex PCR reads in MiXCR, keeping a single row per CDR3 protein. The table includes about 640,000 distinct CDR3 sequences, just under 45% detected once. The CDR3 loop spans 15 amino acids. The V gene lost 0 bases and the J gene lost 1 base, with 6 bases spanning the gap. Germline V gives CDR1 SGHVS, CDR2 FQNEAQ. Sequencing was carried out using peripheral blood or thyroid tissue (not recorded which). This receptor was identified in an adult man with Graves' disease, either hyperthyroidism or ophthalmopathy (not recorded which). The gene calls are TRBV7-8 and TRBJ1-4, with a tentative D call TRBD1 (5 bases). DNA of the CDR3: TGTGCCAGCAGCTTAGCGCAGGGAACTAATGAAAAACTGTTTTTT. Translating it yields CASSLAQGTNEKLFF.